This TCR beta chain was profiled in a study of cytomegalovirus exposure and HLA in healthy donors. General study findings and limits: Altogether, about 160 TCR beta chains were recorded as cytomegalovirus-associated. A classifier reportedly called cytomegalovirus status with high sensitivity and specificity.

A remark on this clone: Its antigen is not identified.

With 1 base removed from V and 2 bases from J, the gap between germline ends came to 15 bases. CDR3 length: 17 residues. The germline V gene has CDR1 MGHRA and CDR2 YSYEKL. TCRdb's table, derived via immunoSEQ multiplex PCR, lists solely in-frame clones and lacks some. The top ten clones hold approximately 1.5% of a sample with almost 65,000 clones, about 89% of them seen once. This sequence originates from a woman aged 18-35 years in good health and CMV-seronegative. V gene TRBV4-1 combines with J gene TRBJ1-5; D not resolved. Sequencing used PBMCs. CDR3 nucleotide sequence: TGCGCCAGCAGCCAAGGCCTCCTACCCGGGGGCAATCAGCCCCAGCATTTT. It translates to CASSQGLLPGGNQPQHF.